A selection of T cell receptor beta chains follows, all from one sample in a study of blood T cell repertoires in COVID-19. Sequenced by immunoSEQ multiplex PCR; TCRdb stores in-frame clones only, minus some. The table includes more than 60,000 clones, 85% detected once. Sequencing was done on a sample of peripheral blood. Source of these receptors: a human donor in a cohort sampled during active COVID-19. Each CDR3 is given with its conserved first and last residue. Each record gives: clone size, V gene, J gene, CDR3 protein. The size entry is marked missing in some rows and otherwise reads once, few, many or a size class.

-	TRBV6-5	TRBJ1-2	CASRAPGQGVAYTF
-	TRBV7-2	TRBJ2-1	CASSYARTGTDEQFF
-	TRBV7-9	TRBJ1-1	CASSLRTGDSSWGEAFF
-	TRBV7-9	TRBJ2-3	CASSSPGLPATSAQYF
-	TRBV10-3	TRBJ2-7	CAISALLAGAYEQYF
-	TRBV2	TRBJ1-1	CASRSDSLVLNTEAFF
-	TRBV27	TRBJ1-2	CASSLSPRGRGYTF
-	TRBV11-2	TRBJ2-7	CASSSSGGGYEQYF
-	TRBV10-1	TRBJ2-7	CASSEGASYEQYF
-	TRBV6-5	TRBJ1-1	CAGRGGGAADTEAFF
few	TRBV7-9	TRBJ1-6	CASSLRGSNSPLHF
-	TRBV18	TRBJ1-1	CASSPTLEDRAGAFF
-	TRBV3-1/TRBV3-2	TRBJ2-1	CASSPRRLAGGPGGDEQFF
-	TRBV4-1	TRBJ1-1	CASSQEGGAGVTEAFF
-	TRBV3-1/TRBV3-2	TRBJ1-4	CASSPYKGLTNEKLFF
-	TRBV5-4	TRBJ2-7	CASSLAGGLEQYF
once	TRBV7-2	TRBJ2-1	CASSSDLSSYNEQFF
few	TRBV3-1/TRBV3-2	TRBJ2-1	CASNQASNEQFF
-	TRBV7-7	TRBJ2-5	CASSETPAGGHQETQYF
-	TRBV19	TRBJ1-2	CASISPDWNYGYTF
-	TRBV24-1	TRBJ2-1	CATKAGGLNEQFF
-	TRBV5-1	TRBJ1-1	CASRTGQNTEAFF
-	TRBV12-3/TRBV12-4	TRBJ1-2	CASSPDYGYTF
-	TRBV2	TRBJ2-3	CASNYGGAWDTQYF
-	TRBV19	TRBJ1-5	CASSNTGGNQPQHF
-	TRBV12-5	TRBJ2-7	CASGLGLAGGPFNEQYF
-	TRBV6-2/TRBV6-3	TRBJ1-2	CASSLNPQVYGYTF
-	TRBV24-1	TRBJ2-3	CATSDRTSIADTQYF
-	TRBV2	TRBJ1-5	CASSVSGRQPQHF
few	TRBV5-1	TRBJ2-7	CASSLSPSTYEQYF
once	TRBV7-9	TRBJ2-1	CASSLAGGPYNEQFF
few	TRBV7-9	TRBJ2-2	CASSLGQGTGELFF
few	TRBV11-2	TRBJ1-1	CASSPDTGENTEAFF
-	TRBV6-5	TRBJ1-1	CASSYNSGVAEAFF
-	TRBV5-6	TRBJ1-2	CASSLRDYGYTF
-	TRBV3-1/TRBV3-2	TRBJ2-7	CASSQGLAGGNYEQYF
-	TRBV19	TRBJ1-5	CASSIGGTGLSNQPQHF
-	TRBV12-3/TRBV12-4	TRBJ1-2	CASRIRGSYGYTF
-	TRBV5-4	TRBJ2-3	CASSMGGLAGLTDTQYF
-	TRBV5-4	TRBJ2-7	CASSLSASQYLSYEQYF
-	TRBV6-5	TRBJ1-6	CASKEGGGSPLHF
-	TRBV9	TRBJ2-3	CASSVGGTQSTDTQYF
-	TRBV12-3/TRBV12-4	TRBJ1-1	CASRSQLNTEAFF
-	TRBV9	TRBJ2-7	CASSAPGQGAKKQYF
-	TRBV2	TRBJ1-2	CASASSVNYGYTF
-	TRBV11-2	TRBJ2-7	CASSLGRVEQYF
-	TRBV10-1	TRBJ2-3	CASSESLGGTDTQYF
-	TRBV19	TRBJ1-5	CATLGGTYSNQPQHF
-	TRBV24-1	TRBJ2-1	CATSDPARRGESEQFF
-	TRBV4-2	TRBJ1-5	CASSQEGYDRPQHF
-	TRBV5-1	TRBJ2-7	CASSLGGGGLSYEQYF
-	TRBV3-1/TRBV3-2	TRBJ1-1	CASSQGTGAFF
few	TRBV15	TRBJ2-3	CATSRARGLAGVTDTQYF
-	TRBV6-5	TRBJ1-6	CASSSGQGIPPLHF
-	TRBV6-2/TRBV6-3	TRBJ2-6	CASSYGGPLSGANVLTF